The 24 T cell receptor beta chains below were found in one sample sequenced in a study of shared clonotypes between healthy human individuals. Libraries were prepared by immunoSEQ multiplex PCR; TCRdb keeps only in-frame clonotypes and omits some of them. In the table there are hundreds of thousands of clones, 70% to 80% of which are singletons. Input material: PBMCs. All receptors derive from a woman aged 40 to 50 in good health. Some clones in this sample may be carry-over from other donors' samples.

This chain connects TRBV4-2 to TRBJ1-2; D uncertain. Germline lookup yields CDR1 LGHNA and CDR2 YNFKEQ. Trimming shortened V by 1 base and J by 3 bases, and 9 bases separated the two germline ends. CDR3 length: 14 amino acids. The CDR3 bases are TGTGCCAGCAGCCAAGTTCCGGACTACTATGGCTACACCTTC. Translation: CASSQVPDYYGYTF.

The chain's CDR3 is CASSSGLAGAGETQYF. The CDR3 DNA reads as TGTGCCAGCAGTTCGGGACTAGCGGGAGCCGGGGAGACCCAGTACTTC. The chain links TRBV28 to TRBJ2-5; TRBD2 aligns across 14 bases. This CDR3 is built from 16 residues. Trimming removed 4 bases from V and 5 bases from J; junction bases left unmatched: 6. Per the germline V gene, CDR1 is MDHEN and CDR2 is SYDVKM.

CDR3 sequence: CASSSGLSPALYGYTF. DNA of the CDR3: TGTGCCAGCAGCTCCGGATTATCCCCCGCTTTGTATGGCTACACCTTC. The chain combines TRBV7-8 with TRBJ1-2; D ambiguous. V dropped 4 bases and J dropped 5 bases, with 20 bases sitting between them. Germline CDR1 SGHVS, CDR2 FQNEAQ. The CDR3 is 16 residues long.

The chain joins TRBV18 to TRBJ2-2; 8 nucleotides match TRBD2. This CDR3 region has 16 residues. Germline values: CDR1 KGHSH, CDR2 LQKENI. With V trimmed by 3 bases and J by 7 bases, 10 bases remained unmatched. As DNA, the CDR3 is TGTGCCAGCTCACCGGGGGGACTAGACCAAGGCGGGGAGCTGTTTTTT. Encoded protein: CASSPGGLDQGGELFF. Full variable domain (missing parts from reference TRBV18 and TRBJ2-2): NAGVMQNPRHLVRRRGQEARLRCSPMKGHSHVYWYRQLPEEGLKFMVYLQKENIIDESGMPKERFSAEFPKEGPSILRIQQVVRGDSAAYFCASSPGGLDQGGELFFGEGSRLTVL.

The rearrangement joins TRBV5-8 to TRBJ2-7, with TRBD1 as a possible D gene (5 bases). This CDR3 is built from 15 residues. CDR1 and CDR2 from the germline V gene are SGHTS and YDEGEE. Trimming stripped 0 bases from V and 3 bases from J, with 13 bases between. In nucleotides, the CDR3 is TGTGCCAGCAGCTTGGGACAGCGAGATCTCTACGAGCAGTACTTC. It is translated as CASSLGQRDLYEQYF.

The V gene is TRBV28, the J gene TRBJ1-3, with 7 positions matching TRBD1. The germline V gene encodes CDR1 MDHEN and CDR2 SYDVKM. This CDR3 region has 16 residues. The ends lost 3 bases at V and 3 bases at J; junction bases unmatched: 8. CDR3 bases: TGTGCCAGCAGTTTCTCGACAGGGACGCGTGGAAACACCATATATTTT. It yields the protein CASSFSTGTRGNTIYF.

CDR3 nucleotides: TGTGCCAGCAGCTCAGATGTTAACTATGGCTACACCTTC. Translated: CASSSDVNYGYTF. The V gene is TRBV7-9, the J gene TRBJ1-2, with no clear D. Germline V CDR1 and CDR2: SEHNR, FQNEAQ (reference sequence). V lost 4 bases, J lost 1 base, and 7 bases lay in between. The CDR3 has 13 residues.

A remark on this clone: It differs at one base from a far larger clone, so likely a read error. This CDR3 is also generated by other DNA sequences in the sample. The gene calls are TRBV9 and TRBJ1-1; no definite D call. CDR1 and CDR2 (germline): SGDLS, YYNGEE. This CDR3 has 10 residues. The CDR3 here is CASPRTEAFF. The DNA for the CDR3 is TGTGCCAGCCCGCGGACTGAGGCTTTCTTT.

The rearrangement joins TRBV6-1 to TRBJ1-2, with a possible D match to TRBD1 (6 bases). This CDR3 spans 14 amino acids. Germline CDR1 is MNHNS and CDR2 is SASEGT. V lost 7 bases to trimming and J lost 2 bases, with 14 bases between them. The CDR3 DNA reads as TGTGCCAGCAACCCCAGGACAGACAACTATGGCTACACCTTC. Translating it yields CASNPRTDNYGYTF.

Written as DNA, the CDR3 is TGTGCCAGAAGCTTGAGGCCGGGACTCACAAACAATGAGCAGTTCTTC. Protein sequence: CARSLRPGLTNNEQFF. The chain combines TRBV5-3 with TRBJ2-1, with D perhaps matching TRBD2 (6 bases). TRBV5-3 is an open reading frame whose function is uncertain. The V end was cut by 1 base, the J end by 5 bases, with 16 bases between. The CDR3 runs to 16 residues.

This clone was seen a few times. The chain employs TRBV29-1 and TRBJ1-1, with 8 nucleotides matching TRBD1. V gave up 1 base and J gave up 0 bases; unmatched junction bases: 1. Germline assignment: CDR1 SQVTM and CDR2 ANQGSEA. The CDR3 spans 14 residues. CDR3 nucleotides: TGCAGCGTTGAAGGACAGGGGCTGAACACTGAAGCTTTCTTT. It yields the protein CSVEGQGLNTEAFF. The full variable domain, completed using reference TRBV29-1 and TRBJ1-1, is SAVISQKPSRDICQRGTSLTIQCQVDSQVTMMFWYRQQPGQSLTLIATANQGSEATYESGFVIDKFPISRPNLTFSTLTVSNMSPEDSSIYLCSVEGQGLNTEAFFGQGTRLTVV.

The gene calls are TRBV5-1 and TRBJ2-6; 9 nucleotides line up with TRBD1. The V segment lost 0 bases and the J segment 0 bases; nucleotides outside the gene matches: 4. The CDR3 length is 18 residues. Germline V gene data show CDR1 as SGHRS and CDR2 as YFSETQ. The CDR3 here is CASSLGDRVFSGANVLTF. The CDR3 nucleotides read TGCGCCAGCAGCTTGGGGGACAGGGTCTTCTCTGGGGCCAACGTCCTGACTTTC.

This chain joins TRBV19 and TRBJ2-7, with 8 bases that match TRBD1. With V trimmed by 6 bases and J by 0 bases, 4 bases remained unmatched. CDR3 length equals 14 residues. Germline V gene sequence: CDR1 LNHDA, CDR2 SQIVND (reference sequence). The CDR3 protein is CASSIQGDSYEQYF. The CDR3 DNA sequence: TGTGCCAGTAGCATACAGGGGGACTCCTACGAGCAGTACTTC.

The chain carries TRBV14 and TRBJ2-5; D ambiguous. Germline CDR1 and CDR2: SGHDN and FVKESK. The length of the CDR3 is 15 residues. The V gene lost 0 bases and the J gene lost 2 bases, with 10 bases spanning the gap. Here the CDR3 reads CASSQDITAQETQYF. The CDR3 DNA reads as TGTGCCAGCAGCCAAGATATCACGGCACAAGAGACCCAGTACTTC.

This clone showed up just once. J is TRBJ2-7 and V is TRBV11-1, with D hard to call. CDR1 is SGHAT, CDR2 FQDESV, per germline (reference sequence). This CDR3 spans 12 amino acids. The germline V and J ends were trimmed by 5 bases and 4 bases, with 9 bases remaining between them. The CDR3 DNA reads TGTGCCAGCAGCCCGGAGACTTACGAGCAGTACTTC. Its protein product is CASSPETYEQYF.

The genes are TRBV18 and TRBJ2-1, with 7 bases identical to TRBD2. There are 14 residues in the CDR3. With V trimmed by 2 bases and J by 8 bases, 6 bases remained unmatched. Germline CDR1 and CDR2: KGHSH and LQKENI. The CDR3 DNA is TGTGCCAGCTCACCAGGGGACTATAGCTATGAGCAGTTCTTC. It yields the protein CASSPGDYSYEQFF.

The chain recombines TRBV18 with TRBJ1-4; unclear D gene. The CDR3 length is 13 residues. Germline CDR1 reads KGHSH; CDR2 reads LQKENI. V was shortened by 3 bases and J by 8 bases, with 10 bases between the two germline ends. The CDR3 DNA reads as TGTGCCAGCTCACCGCTGGTCGCGGAAAAACTGTTTTTT. It encodes CASSPLVAEKLFF.

The V call is TRBV19, the J call TRBJ2-1, with no clear D. The CDR3 extends over 13 amino acids. Germline CDR1 reads LNHDA; CDR2 reads SQIVND (reference sequence). V was trimmed by 1 base and J by 12 bases, leaving 13 bases between them. CDR3 residues: CASSIGPRIGQFF. The CDR3 nucleotides are TGTGCCAGTAGTATAGGACCTAGGATAGGGCAGTTCTTC.

The chain is built from TRBV29-1 and TRBJ1-2; maybe TRBD1 (5 bases). CDR1 SQVTM and CDR2 ANQGSEA come from the germline V gene. V lost 6 bases to trimming and J lost 2 bases, with 13 bases between them. This CDR3 spans 13 amino acids. The CDR3 nucleotides read TGCAGCGTCGTCTTCGGGGGAAACTATGGCTACACCTTC. It encodes CSVVFGGNYGYTF.

The chain carries TRBV7-9 and TRBJ2-6, with 11 nucleotides matching TRBD2. Germline-derived CDR1 and CDR2 are SEHNR and FQNEAQ (reference sequence). The CDR3 totals 19 residues. The V segment lost 5 bases and the J segment 2 bases; nucleotides outside the gene matches: 11. The CDR3 loop reads CASSPPLGLAEPGANVLTF. CDR3 DNA sequence: TGTGCCAGCAGCCCCCCGTTGGGACTAGCGGAGCCTGGGGCCAACGTCCTGACTTTC.

V is TRBV30 and J is TRBJ2-5, with 11 positions matching TRBD2. V shed 7 bases, J shed 2 bases, and the junction held 12 bases outside the gene matches. This CDR3 contains 16 residues. The germline CDR1 and CDR2 sequences are GTSNPN and SVGIG (reference sequence). The CDR3 loop is CAYHRLAGMDQETQYF. In nucleotides, the CDR3 is TGTGCCTACCACAGACTAGCGGGAATGGATCAAGAGACCCAGTACTTC. Variable domain in full (rest from reference TRBV30 and TRBJ2-5): SQTIHQWPATLVQPVGSPLSLECTVEGTSNPNLYWYRQAAGRGLQLLFYSVGIGQISSEVPQNLSASRPQDRQFILSSKKLLLSDSGFYLCAYHRLAGMDQETQYFGPGTRLLVL.

The V and J genes are TRBV28 and TRBJ1-2, with 7 bases that match TRBD1. The CDR3 has 14 amino acids. V lost 6 bases to trimming and J lost 4 bases; unmatched junction nucleotides: 8. Germline V CDR1 and CDR2: MDHEN, SYDVKM. The DNA of the CDR3 is TGTGCCAGCAGCCCGGGACAGTCCCCCTATGGCTACACCTTC. This translates into CASSPGQSPYGYTF.

This clone was found many times. V gene TRBV27 combines with J gene TRBJ2-2, with D unresolved. CDR3 size: 14 residues. V shed 3 bases and J shed 8 bases, with 13 bases lying between them. From germline, CDR1 is MNHEY and CDR2 SMNVEV (reference sequence). Written as DNA, the CDR3 is TGTGCCAGCAGTTTCTACAGATTGACGGGGGAGCTGTTTTTT. Its protein is CASSFYRLTGELFF.

The CDR3 bases are TGTGCCAGTAGTATAGTAGAGGGCTCCGAGCAGTACTTC. The encoded protein is CASSIVEGSEQYF. The chain combines TRBV19 with TRBJ2-7, with a possible D match to TRBD2 (5 bases). Germline CDR1 and CDR2: LNHDA and SQIVND (reference sequence). The CDR3 spans 13 residues. V was trimmed by 1 base and J by 6 bases, leaving 10 bases between them.